Listed below are T cell receptor beta chains from one sample, sequenced in a study of T cell responses to AZD1222 COVID-19 vaccine. Repertoires were generated with immunoSEQ multiplex PCR, while TCRdb's copy carries only in-frame clones and drops some. The data show about 120,000 clones, with 85% to 90% seen just once and roughly 4% held by the top ten. The sample was peripheral blood, taken on day 0 of AZD1222 vaccination. Receptor source: an adult in good health. Both conserved end residues are part of each CDR3. The order of the fields is clone size, V gene, J gene, D gene, CDR3 protein, CDR3 DNA. D genes are given only for firm matches. Size is stated for part of the rows, as once, few or many counts, or as a class when the clone is expanded.

clone_size: .; v_call: TRBV2; j_call: TRBJ2-4; d_call: .; cdr3_aa: CASSGENIQYF; cdr3_nt: TGTGCCAGCAGTGGGGAAAACATTCAGTACTTC
clone_size: .; v_call: TRBV9; j_call: TRBJ2-1; d_call: .; cdr3_aa: CASSKGDGYNEQFF; cdr3_nt: TGTGCCAGCAGCAAAGGGGACGGATACAATGAGCAGTTCTTC
clone_size: .; v_call: TRBV5-6; j_call: TRBJ2-7; d_call: TRBD1; cdr3_aa: CASSRQGSEDEQYF; cdr3_nt: TGTGCCAGCAGCCGACAGGGGTCTGAGGACGAGCAGTACTTC
clone_size: .; v_call: TRBV19; j_call: TRBJ2-1; d_call: TRBD2; cdr3_aa: CASRGLAGEGEQFF; cdr3_nt: TGTGCCAGTAGGGGACTAGCGGGGGAGGGTGAGCAGTTCTTC
clone_size: .; v_call: TRBV6-5; j_call: TRBJ1-2; d_call: .; cdr3_aa: CASSYTKTDSYGYTF; cdr3_nt: TGTGCCAGCAGTTACACGAAGACAGACTCCTATGGCTACACCTTC
clone_size: .; v_call: TRBV7-8; j_call: TRBJ1-6; d_call: TRBD1; cdr3_aa: CASSLGQGGSNSPLHF; cdr3_nt: TGTGCCAGCAGCTTAGGCCAGGGGGGCTCTAATTCACCCCTCCACTTT
clone_size: .; v_call: TRBV27; j_call: TRBJ1-1; d_call: TRBD1; cdr3_aa: CASSSKKTHRGGTEAFF; cdr3_nt: TGTGCCAGCAGTTCGAAAAAAACACACAGGGGAGGCACTGAAGCTTTCTTT
clone_size: .; v_call: TRBV6-5; j_call: TRBJ1-1; d_call: .; cdr3_aa: CASRGTYSDTEAFF; cdr3_nt: TGTGCCAGCAGGGGGACTTATTCGGACACTGAAGCTTTCTTT
clone_size: .; v_call: TRBV19; j_call: TRBJ2-6; d_call: .; cdr3_aa: CASTTGSTPLRSGANVLTF; cdr3_nt: TGTGCCAGTACCACAGGGAGCACTCCTCTCCGCTCTGGGGCCAACGTCCTGACTTTC
clone_size: .; v_call: TRBV6-2/TRBV6-3; j_call: TRBJ1-1; d_call: .; cdr3_aa: CASSYSLEEAAEAFF; cdr3_nt: TGTGCCAGCAGTTACTCGTTAGAGGAAGCGGCTGAAGCTTTCTTT
clone_size: .; v_call: TRBV9; j_call: TRBJ1-4; d_call: .; cdr3_aa: CASSVDPRPPNEKLFF; cdr3_nt: TGTGCCAGCAGCGTAGATCCGCGCCCGCCTAATGAAAAACTGTTTTTT
clone_size: .; v_call: TRBV27; j_call: TRBJ1-1; d_call: TRBD1; cdr3_aa: CASSGTGGLAFF; cdr3_nt: TGTGCCAGCAGCGGGACAGGGGGCCTGGCTTTCTTT
clone_size: once; v_call: TRBV2; j_call: TRBJ1-1; d_call: TRBD1; cdr3_aa: CASSHTGADEAFF; cdr3_nt: TGTGCCAGCAGCCATACAGGGGCGGATGAAGCTTTCTTT
clone_size: once; v_call: TRBV19; j_call: TRBJ1-2; d_call: .; cdr3_aa: CATGNGYTF; cdr3_nt: TGTGCCACGGGCAATGGCTACACCTTC
clone_size: .; v_call: TRBV6-2/TRBV6-3; j_call: TRBJ1-5; d_call: TRBD1; cdr3_aa: CASSGIRDREPFNQPQHF; cdr3_nt: TGTGCCAGCAGTGGAATCCGGGACAGGGAACCTTTCAATCAGCCCCAGCATTTT
clone_size: once; v_call: TRBV4-1; j_call: TRBJ2-5; d_call: TRBD2; cdr3_aa: CASRVAGVDQETQYF; cdr3_nt: TGCGCCAGCAGGGTAGCGGGGGTCGACCAAGAGACCCAGTACTTC
clone_size: once; v_call: TRBV6-2/TRBV6-3; j_call: TRBJ1-5; d_call: TRBD1; cdr3_aa: CASSYSGRGRNQPQHF; cdr3_nt: TGTGCCAGCAGTTACTCGGGCAGGGGGCGGAATCAGCCCCAGCATTTT
clone_size: .; v_call: TRBV10-3; j_call: TRBJ1-2; d_call: .; cdr3_aa: CAISESGDIYGYTF; cdr3_nt: TGTGCCATCAGTGAGTCTGGTGATATCTATGGCTACACCTTC
clone_size: .; v_call: TRBV9; j_call: TRBJ1-2; d_call: .; cdr3_aa: CASSVFDWVGGRTGYTF; cdr3_nt: TGTGCCAGCAGCGTCTTCGACTGGGTCGGTGGTCGGACTGGCTACACCTTC
clone_size: few; v_call: TRBV6-1; j_call: TRBJ2-7; d_call: TRBD2; cdr3_aa: CASSDVGGGSYEQYF; cdr3_nt: TGTGCCAGCAGTGATGTCGGGGGGGGATCCTACGAGCAGTACTTC
clone_size: .; v_call: TRBV12-3/TRBV12-4; j_call: TRBJ1-1; d_call: .; cdr3_aa: CASSFGETEAFF; cdr3_nt: TGTGCCAGCAGTTTTGGAGAGACTGAAGCTTTCTTT
clone_size: .; v_call: TRBV5-6; j_call: TRBJ2-2; d_call: .; cdr3_aa: CASSLATNSLNTGELFF; cdr3_nt: TGTGCCAGCAGCTTGGCCACGAACAGCCTCAACACCGGGGAGCTGTTTTTT
clone_size: .; v_call: TRBV24-1; j_call: TRBJ2-3; d_call: TRBD2; cdr3_aa: CATSEAGGKDTQYF; cdr3_nt: TGTGCCACCAGTGAAGCGGGGGGAAAGGATACGCAGTATTTT
clone_size: .; v_call: TRBV6-2/TRBV6-3; j_call: TRBJ2-2; d_call: TRBD2; cdr3_aa: CASSRTSGGPGELFF; cdr3_nt: TGTGCCAGCAGCCGGACTAGCGGGGGGCCCGGGGAGCTGTTTTTT
clone_size: .; v_call: TRBV6-5; j_call: TRBJ1-6; d_call: TRBD1; cdr3_aa: CASSPRPTGKSPLHF; cdr3_nt: TGTGCCAGCAGCCCGCGGCCGACAGGGAAATCACCCCTCCACTTT
clone_size: .; v_call: TRBV27; j_call: TRBJ1-1; d_call: .; cdr3_aa: CASSLSSPAEAFF; cdr3_nt: TGTGCCAGCAGTTTATCGAGTCCTGCTGAAGCTTTCTTT
clone_size: .; v_call: TRBV5-6; j_call: TRBJ1-4; d_call: TRBD1; cdr3_aa: CASSLLRQGSEKLFF; cdr3_nt: TGTGCCAGCAGCTTGCTCAGACAGGGAAGTGAAAAACTGTTTTTT
clone_size: .; v_call: TRBV3-1/TRBV3-2; j_call: TRBJ1-1; d_call: TRBD1; cdr3_aa: CASSHRTGTVPLSAFF; cdr3_nt: TGTGCCAGCAGCCACCGAACCGGGACAGTGCCACTGAGTGCTTTCTTT
clone_size: .; v_call: TRBV6-1; j_call: TRBJ2-7; d_call: .; cdr3_aa: CASSETGGRTSEQYF; cdr3_nt: TGTGCCAGCAGTGAAACGGGCGGAAGAACCTCCGAGCAGTACTTC
clone_size: .; v_call: TRBV6-6; j_call: TRBJ2-7; d_call: .; cdr3_aa: CASSYSIHEQYF; cdr3_nt: TGTGCCAGCAGTTACTCGATACACGAGCAGTACTTC
clone_size: .; v_call: TRBV4-2; j_call: TRBJ1-2; d_call: .; cdr3_aa: CASSPGGSNYGYTF; cdr3_nt: TGTGCCAGCAGCCCGGGGGGGAGCAACTATGGCTACACCTTC
clone_size: once; v_call: TRBV10-3; j_call: TRBJ2-5; d_call: TRBD2; cdr3_aa: CAISDSTSTGETQYF; cdr3_nt: TGTGCCATCAGTGACTCGACTAGCACGGGAGAGACCCAGTACTTC
clone_size: .; v_call: TRBV9; j_call: TRBJ2-7; d_call: .; cdr3_aa: CASSVDSGAVSYEQYF; cdr3_nt: TGTGCCAGCAGCGTAGATTCTGGGGCCGTCTCCTACGAGCAGTACTTC
clone_size: .; v_call: TRBV6-4; j_call: TRBJ1-5; d_call: .; cdr3_aa: CASSESPGGNQPQHF; cdr3_nt: TGTGCCAGCAGTGAGTCTCCAGGGGGCAATCAGCCCCAGCATTTT
clone_size: .; v_call: TRBV3-1/TRBV3-2; j_call: TRBJ1-2; d_call: .; cdr3_aa: CASSPTGHYGYTF; cdr3_nt: TGTGCCAGCAGCCCGACGGGACACTATGGCTACACCTTC
clone_size: .; v_call: TRBV9; j_call: TRBJ2-2; d_call: TRBD1; cdr3_aa: CASSVGRTGHTGELFF; cdr3_nt: TGTGCCAGCAGCGTAGGCAGGACAGGGCACACCGGGGAGCTGTTTTTT
clone_size: .; v_call: TRBV18; j_call: TRBJ2-7; d_call: .; cdr3_aa: CASSPQAQGTYEQYF; cdr3_nt: TGTGCCAGCTCACCACAAGCACAGGGGACTTACGAGCAGTACTTC
clone_size: .; v_call: TRBV7-2; j_call: TRBJ2-7; d_call: .; cdr3_aa: CASSPRYEQYF; cdr3_nt: TGTGCCAGCAGCCCCCGCTACGAGCAGTACTTC
clone_size: .; v_call: TRBV6-5; j_call: TRBJ1-2; d_call: .; cdr3_aa: CASSQPAGGYTF; cdr3_nt: TGTGCCAGCAGTCAACCTGCCGGAGGCTACACCTTC
clone_size: .; v_call: TRBV5-1; j_call: TRBJ2-1; d_call: .; cdr3_aa: CASSLTGVKGGPFF; cdr3_nt: TGCGCCAGCAGCTTGACGGGAGTAAAAGGGGGCCCGTTCTTC
clone_size: .; v_call: TRBV3-1/TRBV3-2; j_call: TRBJ1-1; d_call: .; cdr3_aa: CASSQPADTEAFF; cdr3_nt: TGTGCCAGCAGCCAACCCGCCGACACTGAAGCTTTCTTT
clone_size: .; v_call: TRBV29-1; j_call: TRBJ2-1; d_call: .; cdr3_aa: CSVEGGGPTNEQFF; cdr3_nt: TGCAGCGTTGAAGGTGGTGGACCCACCAATGAGCAGTTCTTC